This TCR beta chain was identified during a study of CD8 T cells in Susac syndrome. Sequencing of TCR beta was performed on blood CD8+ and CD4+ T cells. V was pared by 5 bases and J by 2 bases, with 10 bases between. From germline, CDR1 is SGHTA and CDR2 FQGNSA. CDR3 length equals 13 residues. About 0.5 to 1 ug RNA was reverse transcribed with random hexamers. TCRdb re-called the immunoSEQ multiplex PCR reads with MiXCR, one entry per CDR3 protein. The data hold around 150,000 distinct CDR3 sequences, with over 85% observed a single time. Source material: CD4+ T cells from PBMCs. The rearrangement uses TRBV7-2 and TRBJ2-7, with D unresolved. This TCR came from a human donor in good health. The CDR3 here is CASSPTRTYEQYF. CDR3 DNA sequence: TGTGCCAGCAGCCCAACCAGGACCTACGAGCAGTACTTC. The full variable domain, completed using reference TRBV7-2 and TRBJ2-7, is GAGVSQSPSNKVTEKGKDVELRCDPISGHTALYWYRQSLGQGLEFLIYFQGNSAPDKSGLPSDRFSAERTGGSVSTLTIQRTQQEDSAVYLCASSPTRTYEQYFGPGTRLTVT.